This T cell receptor beta chain was sequenced in a study of monozygotic twins with inflammatory bowel disease. TCRdb reworked the 5' RACE reads into one entry per CDR3 protein, no DNA. The repertoire table contains about 300,000 distinct CDR3 sequences. The sample consisted of blood. This TCR came from a human donor with ulcerative colitis or Crohn's disease, or a healthy co-twin of an affected twin (not recorded which).

CDR3 amino acids: CASSQERGPSALFYGYTF. The chain is built from TRBV14 and TRBJ1-2. This CDR3 region has 18 residues. CDR1 is SGHDN, CDR2 FVKESK, per germline.